This TCR beta chain was obtained from a study of T-cell memory formation after mild COVID-19. Background on the study: TCR clusters were mostly donor specific. Study-wide results and caveats: SARS-CoV-2 specificity of second-wave clones peaking day 37 was unconfirmed. CD8+ contracting clones occupied EMRA, while CD4+ ones occupied mainly CM and EM.

Barcoded TCR alpha and TCR beta cDNA libraries with UMIs came from 5'RACE using constant-segment primers. MiXCR, applied by TCRdb to the 5' RACE reads, yields one record per CDR3 protein. The table lists 150,000 to 200,000 distinct CDR3 sequences, about 15% of them singletons. With regard to this clonotype: As yet, its antigen is unknown.

CDR3 length: 14 amino acids. Germline CDR1 and CDR2: LGHDT and YNNKEL (reference sequence). The ends were cut back, 5 bases at V and 4 bases at J, with 13 bases in the middle. This chain joins TRBV3-1 and TRBJ2-3; the D gene is possibly TRBD2 (6 bases). The sequenced material came from PBMCs or a T cell subset sorted from them (not recorded which). This clonotype was sampled from an adult woman who had mild COVID-19 (a few samples of this study predate the infection). Cell type and time point are not known. CDR3 sequence (DNA): TGTGCCAGCAGCGGGGCAGGAGGGTCAGATACGCAGTATTTT. Translated, it gives CASSGAGGSDTQYF.